This T cell receptor (beta chain) is drawn from a study of control samples from healthy donors and cancer patients. Sequencing was performed with immunoSEQ multiplex PCR; in TCRdb, only in-frame clones are kept and a portion is missing. This sample has about 220,000 clones, with about 95% found just once. V trimming: 3 bases; J trimming: 4 bases; junction bases outside the gene matches: 6. CDR1 is DFQATT, CDR2 SNEGSKA, per germline (reference sequence). The CDR3 is 13 residues long. The chain uses TRBV20-1 and TRBJ2-7, with TRBD2 matching over 7 bases. The sample was blood. This receptor was taken from a man over 45 in good health. CDR3: CSASRGELYEQYF. CDR3 in DNA: TGCAGTGCTAGTCGGGGGGAGTTATACGAGCAGTACTTC.